Included here is one T cell receptor (beta chain) sequence, with context. What it recognizes is unknown. At one end the junction does not follow the germline gene, possibly because of a read error. This sample was included in a study of tumor and adjacent non-tumor tissue in lung cancer. Study-wide context: Each sample yielded 4 million to 5 million productive TCRbeta reads on average. Study-level results: Compared with tumor, normal lung showed significantly lower TCR diversity. Tumor repertoires had a smaller top 100 clone share than normal lung.

A modified ARM-PCR protocol with three rounds of nested PCR amplified TCRbeta. Via MiXCR, TCRdb re-called the multiplex PCR reads, giving one row per CDR3 protein. The table has about 85,000 distinct CDR3 sequences, about three fifths seen once. RNA was extracted from bulk tissue without any cell sorting. Chemotherapy-naive patients with new lung cancer underwent thoracic surgery in China, August–November 2014. Germline assignment: CDR1 SQVTM and CDR2 ANQGSEA. This CDR3 is built from 14 residues. The chain is built from TRBV29-1 and TRBJ2-3, with D uncertain. Sequencing was carried out using lung tumor tissue. The TCR was taken from a man between 65 and 80 years old with non-small cell lung cancer. CDR3 nucleotide sequence: TGCAGCGTTGTGTTGGCGTGGTACACAGATACGCAATATTTT. It codes for CSVVLAWYTDTQYF.